A selection of T cell receptor beta chains follows, all from one sample in a study of response to subunit inactivated influenza vaccine. TCRdb fed the RT-PCR reads into MiXCR, producing one record per CDR3 protein. The sample carries fewer than 700,000 distinct CDR3 sequences, approximately 12% recorded once. The sequences come from PBMCs from blood, collected 45 days after vaccination. The receptors come from a man between 45 and 60 years old who received an inactivated influenza vaccine. Both conserved end residues are part of each CDR3. The order of the fields is clone size, J gene, V gene, CDR3 protein. Some rows mark clone size as missing; the rest say once, few, many or name a class of expanded clone.

-	TRBJ2-2	TRBV20-1	CSARRPRVGGELFF
-	TRBJ2-1	TRBV20-1	CSANIAGGLYYEQFF
once	TRBJ2-2	TRBV7-6	CASSLPGLSSGELFF
-	TRBJ2-5	TRBV12-3/TRBV12-4	CASRTSSGGPQETQYF
few	TRBJ2-7	TRBV5-1	CASSLVSGGLYEQYF
-	TRBJ2-1	TRBV3-1	CASSQGVLAGNNEQFF
many	TRBJ2-7	TRBV12-3/TRBV12-4	CASSFQGAGYEQYF
many	TRBJ1-3	TRBV20-1	CSATPGALSGNTIYF
few	TRBJ2-1	TRBV20-1	CSARRTGANEQFF
-	TRBJ1-4	TRBV11-2	CASRKDRGFEKLFF
many	TRBJ1-4	TRBV28	CASSSIGRSNQKLFF
many	TRBJ2-5	TRBV29-1	CSVGGASGRGETQYF
few	TRBJ2-7	TRBV20-1	CSAGHRAGLTYEQYF
-	TRBJ2-3	TRBV24-1	CATSDPTSEGTDTQYF
-	TRBJ2-3	TRBV5-1	CASSYGTGPSTDTQYF
few	TRBJ2-3	TRBV5-5	CASSTGGSTDTQYF
few	TRBJ2-3	TRBV7-9	CASSPLDDRNTQYF
-	TRBJ2-3	TRBV11-1	CASSLVGRPNEGKDTQYF
few	TRBJ1-5	TRBV19	CASSRGQADNQPQHF
-	TRBJ1-5	TRBV2	CASHDRGSGNQPQHF
many	TRBJ2-7	TRBV7-2	CASSLRQASYEQYF
few	TRBJ2-1	TRBV20-1	CSARSGRAGNEQFF
many	TRBJ2-3	TRBV14	CASSHLAGDSADTQYF
-	TRBJ2-3	TRBV20-1	CSARTPRPPPGTDTQYF
-	TRBJ1-2	TRBV6-5	CASSSSGHNYGYTF
-	TRBJ1-1	TRBV6-5	CASSYSRGAGTEAFF
-	TRBJ2-3	TRBV28	CASSSRGQGTDTQYF
-	TRBJ2-2	TRBV7-9	CASLTGNTGELFF
few	TRBJ2-7	TRBV20-1	CSARRASGAGEQYF
few	TRBJ2-7	TRBV12-3/TRBV12-4	CASSSLILHEQYF
-	TRBJ2-3	TRBV15	CATSRWGTGLTDTQYF
-	TRBJ2-1	TRBV24-1	CATSDPFFEQFF
-	TRBJ2-7	TRBV20-1	CSARDGAGPYEQYF
-	TRBJ1-1	TRBV7-9	CASSPFAGGHNTEAFF
-	TRBJ1-3	TRBV7-6	CASSLADKVAGNTIYF
many	TRBJ2-5	TRBV12-3/TRBV12-4	CASSLVVGRGIETQYF
-	TRBJ1-2	TRBV20-1	CSLPGFGYGYTF
many	TRBJ2-1	TRBV29-1	CSVDGKAGGSYNEQFF
few	TRBJ2-2	TRBV5-1	CASSLEGAGELFF
few	TRBJ1-5	TRBV20-1	CSATRGGSDRNQPQHF
-	TRBJ2-3	TRBV12-3/TRBV12-4	CASSPRGGPFTDTQYF
few	TRBJ2-3	TRBV20-1	CSLSRQGDPDTQYF
few	TRBJ2-3	TRBV2	CASSARTGFLEAQYF
few	TRBJ2-6	TRBV5-5	CASSLARDISGANVLTF
few	TRBJ2-7	TRBV10-3	CATNRDLSYEQYF
-	TRBJ1-4	TRBV27	CASSWRGVNEKLFF
-	TRBJ2-7	TRBV4-2	CASSFGSLLSEQYF
few	TRBJ2-7	TRBV20-1	CSARGLAGGRYEQYF